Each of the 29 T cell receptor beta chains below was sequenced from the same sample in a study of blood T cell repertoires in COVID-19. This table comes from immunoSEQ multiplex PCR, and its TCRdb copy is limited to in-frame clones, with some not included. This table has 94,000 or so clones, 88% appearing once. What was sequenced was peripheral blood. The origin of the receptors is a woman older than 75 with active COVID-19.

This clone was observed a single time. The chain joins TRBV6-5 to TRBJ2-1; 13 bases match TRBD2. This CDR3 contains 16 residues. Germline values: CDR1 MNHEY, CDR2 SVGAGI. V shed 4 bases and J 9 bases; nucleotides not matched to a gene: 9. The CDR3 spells CASSSPGTSGIGEQFF. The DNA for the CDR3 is TGTGCCAGCAGTTCTCCCGGGACTAGCGGGATAGGTGAGCAGTTCTTC.

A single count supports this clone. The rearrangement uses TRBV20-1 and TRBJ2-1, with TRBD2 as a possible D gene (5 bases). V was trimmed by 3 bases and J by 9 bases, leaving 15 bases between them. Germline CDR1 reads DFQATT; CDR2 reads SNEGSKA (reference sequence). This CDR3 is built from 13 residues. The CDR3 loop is CSASSPSRSEQFF. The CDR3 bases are TGCAGTGCTAGTTCGCCTAGCAGGAGTGAGCAGTTCTTC.

The CDR3 DNA reads TGTGCCAGTAGTACTACAGGGGGGAATGAGCAGTTCTTC. It specifies CASSTTGGNEQFF. The chain carries TRBV19 and TRBJ2-1; 8 bases align to TRBD1. The trim removed 4 bases at V and 7 bases at J, leaving 3 bases unmatched. The length of the CDR3 is 13 residues. In germline, CDR1 is LNHDA, CDR2 SQIVND (reference sequence).

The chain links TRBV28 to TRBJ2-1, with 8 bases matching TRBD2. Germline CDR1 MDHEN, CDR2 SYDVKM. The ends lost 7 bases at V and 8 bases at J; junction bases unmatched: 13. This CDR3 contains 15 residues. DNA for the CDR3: TGTGCCAGCACTCAAGCGGGAGTTTGGGGTGATGAGCAGTTCTTC. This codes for CASTQAGVWGDEQFF.

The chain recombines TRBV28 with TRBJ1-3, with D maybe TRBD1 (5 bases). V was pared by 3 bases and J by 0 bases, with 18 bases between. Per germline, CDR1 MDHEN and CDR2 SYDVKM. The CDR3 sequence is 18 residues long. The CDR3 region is CASSLGGSFSRSGNTIYF. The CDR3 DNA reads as TGTGCCAGCAGTTTGGGGGGTAGTTTTTCCCGCTCTGGAAACACCATATATTTT.

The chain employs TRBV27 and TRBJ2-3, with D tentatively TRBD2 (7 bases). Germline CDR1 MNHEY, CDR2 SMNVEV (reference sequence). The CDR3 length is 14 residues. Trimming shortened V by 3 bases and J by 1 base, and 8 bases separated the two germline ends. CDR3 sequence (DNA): TGTGCCAGCAGTTTCGGGGGGCGCACAGATACGCAGTATTTT. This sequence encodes CASSFGGRTDTQYF.

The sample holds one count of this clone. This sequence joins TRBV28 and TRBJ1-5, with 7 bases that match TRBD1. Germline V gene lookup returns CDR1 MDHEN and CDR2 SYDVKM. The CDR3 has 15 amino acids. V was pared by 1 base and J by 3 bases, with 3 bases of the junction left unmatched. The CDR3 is CASSLLGGVNQPQHF. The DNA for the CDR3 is TGTGCCAGCAGTTTATTAGGGGGCGTCAATCAGCCCCAGCATTTT.

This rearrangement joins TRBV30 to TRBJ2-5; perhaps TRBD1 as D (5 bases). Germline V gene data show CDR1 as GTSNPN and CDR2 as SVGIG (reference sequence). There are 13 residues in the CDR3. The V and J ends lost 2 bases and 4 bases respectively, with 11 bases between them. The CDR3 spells CAWSPQGPETQYF. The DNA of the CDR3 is TGTGCCTGGAGTCCTCAGGGCCCAGAGACCCAGTACTTC.

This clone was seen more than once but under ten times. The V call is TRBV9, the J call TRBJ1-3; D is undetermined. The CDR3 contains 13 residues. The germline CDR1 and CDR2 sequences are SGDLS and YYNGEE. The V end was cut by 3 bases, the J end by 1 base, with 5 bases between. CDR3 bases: TGTGCCAGCAGCGCCCTTTCTGGAAACACCATATATTTT. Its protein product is CASSALSGNTIYF.

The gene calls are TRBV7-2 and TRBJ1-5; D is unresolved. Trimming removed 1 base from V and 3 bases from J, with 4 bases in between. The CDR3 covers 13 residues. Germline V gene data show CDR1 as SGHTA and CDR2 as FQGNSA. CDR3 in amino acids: CASSLDYNQPQHF. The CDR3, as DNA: TGTGCCAGCAGCTTAGATTACAATCAGCCCCAGCATTTT.

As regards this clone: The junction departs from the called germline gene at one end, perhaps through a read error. CDR3 amino acids: CASSLAGTGGLETQYF. The CDR3 nucleotides are TGTGCTAGCAGCTTGGCCGGGACAGGGGGATTAGAGACCCAGTACTTC. V gene TRBV7-7 combines with J gene TRBJ2-5; 11 nucleotides agree with TRBD1. The CDR3 is 16 amino acids. The germline V gene encodes CDR1 SSHAT and CDR2 FNYEAQ (reference sequence).

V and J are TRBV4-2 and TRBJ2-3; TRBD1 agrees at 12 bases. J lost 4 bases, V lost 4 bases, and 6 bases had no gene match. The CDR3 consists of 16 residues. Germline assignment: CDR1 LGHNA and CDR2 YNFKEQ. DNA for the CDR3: TGTGCCAGCAGCCGAACGGGACAGGGGGCCTCAGATACGCAGTATTTT. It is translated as CASSRTGQGASDTQYF.

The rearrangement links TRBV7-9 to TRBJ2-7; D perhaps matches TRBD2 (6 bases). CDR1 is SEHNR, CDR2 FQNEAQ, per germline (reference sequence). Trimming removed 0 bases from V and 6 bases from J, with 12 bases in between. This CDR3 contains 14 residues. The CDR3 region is CASSLAEGKGEQYF. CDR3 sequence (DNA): TGTGCCAGCAGCTTAGCGGAGGGGAAAGGCGAGCAGTACTTC.

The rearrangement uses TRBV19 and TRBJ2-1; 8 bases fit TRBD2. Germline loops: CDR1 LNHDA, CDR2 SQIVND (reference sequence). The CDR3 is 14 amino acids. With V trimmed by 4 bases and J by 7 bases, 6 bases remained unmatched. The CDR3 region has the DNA TGTGCCAGTAGTAAGCGGGAGTCTGGGAATGAGCAGTTCTTC. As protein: CASSKRESGNEQFF.

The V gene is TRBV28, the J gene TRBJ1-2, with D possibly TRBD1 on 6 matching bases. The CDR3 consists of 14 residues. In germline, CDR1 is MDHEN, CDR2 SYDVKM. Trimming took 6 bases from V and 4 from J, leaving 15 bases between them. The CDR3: CASRYRDMSYGYTF. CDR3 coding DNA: TGTGCCAGCAGGTACAGGGATATGAGCTATGGCTACACCTTC.

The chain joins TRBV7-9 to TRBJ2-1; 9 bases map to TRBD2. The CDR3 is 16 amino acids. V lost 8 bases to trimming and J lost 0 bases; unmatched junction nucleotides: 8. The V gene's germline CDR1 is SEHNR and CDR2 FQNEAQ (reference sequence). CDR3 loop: CASLAGPYVSYNEQFF. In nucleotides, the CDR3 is TGTGCCAGCCTAGCGGGACCCTACGTCTCCTACAATGAGCAGTTCTTC.

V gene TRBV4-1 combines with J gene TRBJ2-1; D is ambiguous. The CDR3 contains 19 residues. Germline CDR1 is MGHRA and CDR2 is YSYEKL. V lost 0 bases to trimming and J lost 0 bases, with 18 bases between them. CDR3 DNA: TGCGCCAGCAGCCAAGAAGAGTTAGTGGTAAGCTACTCCTACAATGAGCAGTTCTTC. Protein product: CASSQEELVVSYSYNEQFF.

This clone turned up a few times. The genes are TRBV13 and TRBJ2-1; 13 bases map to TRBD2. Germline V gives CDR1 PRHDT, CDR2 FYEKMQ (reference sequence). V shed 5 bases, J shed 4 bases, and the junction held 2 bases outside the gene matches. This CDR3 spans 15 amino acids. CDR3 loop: CASSPGLAGYNEQFF. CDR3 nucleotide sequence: TGTGCCAGCAGCCCGGGACTAGCGGGGTACAATGAGCAGTTCTTC.

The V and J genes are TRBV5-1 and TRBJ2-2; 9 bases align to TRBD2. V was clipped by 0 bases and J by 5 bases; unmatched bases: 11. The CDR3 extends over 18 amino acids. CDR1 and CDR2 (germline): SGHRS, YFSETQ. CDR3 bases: TGCGCCAGCAGCTTGGCGTGCGGGAGGGTAAGTTGGACCGGGGAGCTGTTTTTT. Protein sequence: CASSLACGRVSWTGELFF. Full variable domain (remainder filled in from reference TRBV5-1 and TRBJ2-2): KAGVTQTPRYLIKTRGQQVTLSCSPISGHRSVSWYQQTPGQGLQFLFEYFSETQRNKGNFPGRFSGRQFSNSRSEMNVSTLELGDSALYLCASSLACGRVSWTGELFFGEGSRLTVL.

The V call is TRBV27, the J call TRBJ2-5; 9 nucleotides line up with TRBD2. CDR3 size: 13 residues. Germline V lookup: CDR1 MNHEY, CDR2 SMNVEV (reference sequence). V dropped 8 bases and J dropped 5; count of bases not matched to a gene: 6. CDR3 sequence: CASAWAGGETQYF. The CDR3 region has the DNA TGTGCCAGCGCATGGGCGGGAGGGGAGACCCAGTACTTC.

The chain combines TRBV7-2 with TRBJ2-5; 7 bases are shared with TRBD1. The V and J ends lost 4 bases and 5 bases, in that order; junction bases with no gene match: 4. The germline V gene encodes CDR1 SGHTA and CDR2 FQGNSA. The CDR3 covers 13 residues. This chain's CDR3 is CASSYRGTETQYF. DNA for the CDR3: TGTGCCAGCAGCTACAGGGGTACGGAGACCCAGTACTTC.

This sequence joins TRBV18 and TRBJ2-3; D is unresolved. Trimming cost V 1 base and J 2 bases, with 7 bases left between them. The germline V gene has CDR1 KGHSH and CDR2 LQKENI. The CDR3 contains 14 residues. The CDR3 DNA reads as TGTGCCAGCTCACCACGCGCGGCCACAGATACGCAGTATTTT. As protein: CASSPRAATDTQYF.

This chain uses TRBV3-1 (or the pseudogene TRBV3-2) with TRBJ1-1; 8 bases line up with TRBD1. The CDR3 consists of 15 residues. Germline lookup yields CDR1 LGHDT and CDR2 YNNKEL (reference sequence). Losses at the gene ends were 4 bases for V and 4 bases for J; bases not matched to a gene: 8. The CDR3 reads CASSRGQGRVTEAFF. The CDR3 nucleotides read TGTGCCAGCAGCCGAGGACAGGGCCGAGTCACTGAAGCTTTCTTT.

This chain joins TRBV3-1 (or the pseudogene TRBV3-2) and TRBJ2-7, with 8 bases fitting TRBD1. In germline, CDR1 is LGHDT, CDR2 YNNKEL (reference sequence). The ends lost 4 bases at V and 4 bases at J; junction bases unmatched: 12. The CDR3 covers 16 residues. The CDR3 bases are TGTGCCAGCAGCCCACTCGGTGCAGGGGGCTCTTACGAGCAGTACTTC. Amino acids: CASSPLGAGGSYEQYF.

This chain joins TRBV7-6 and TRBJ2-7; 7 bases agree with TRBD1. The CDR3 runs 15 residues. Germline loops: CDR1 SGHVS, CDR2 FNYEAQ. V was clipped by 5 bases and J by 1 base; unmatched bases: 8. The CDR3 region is CASSRGRATSYEQYF. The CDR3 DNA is TGTGCCAGCAGCAGGGGGCGGGCTACATCCTACGAGCAGTACTTC. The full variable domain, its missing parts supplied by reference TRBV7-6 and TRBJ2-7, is GAGVSQSPRYKVTKRGQDVALRCDPISGHVSLYWYRQALGQGPEFLTYFNYEAQQDKSGLPNDRFSAERPEGSISTLTIQRTEQRDSAMYRCASSRGRATSYEQYFGPGTRLTVT.

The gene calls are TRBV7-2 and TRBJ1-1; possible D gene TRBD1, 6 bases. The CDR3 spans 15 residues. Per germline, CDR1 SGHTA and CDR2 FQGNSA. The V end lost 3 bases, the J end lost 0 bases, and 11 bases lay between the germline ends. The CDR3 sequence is CASSLTGFMNTEAFF. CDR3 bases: TGTGCCAGCAGCTTGACAGGCTTCATGAACACTGAAGCTTTCTTT. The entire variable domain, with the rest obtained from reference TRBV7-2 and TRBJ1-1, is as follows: GAGVSQSPSNKVTEKGKDVELRCDPISGHTALYWYRQSLGQGLEFLIYFQGNSAPDKSGLPSDRFSAERTGGSVSTLTIQRTQQEDSAVYLCASSLTGFMNTEAFFGQGTRLTVV.

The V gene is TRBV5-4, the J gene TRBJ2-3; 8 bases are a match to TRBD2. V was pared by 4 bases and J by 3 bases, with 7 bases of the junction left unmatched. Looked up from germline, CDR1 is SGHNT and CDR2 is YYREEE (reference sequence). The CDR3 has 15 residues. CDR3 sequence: CASSPELAETDTQYF. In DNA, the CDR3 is TGTGCCAGCAGCCCCGAACTAGCGGAGACAGATACGCAGTATTTT.

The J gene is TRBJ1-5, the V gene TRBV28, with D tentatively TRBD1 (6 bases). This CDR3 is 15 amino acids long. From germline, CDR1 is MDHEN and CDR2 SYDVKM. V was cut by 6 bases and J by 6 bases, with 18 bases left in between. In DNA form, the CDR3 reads TGTGCCAGCAGCTCAGGGGCAGGGTTAAGTCAGCCCCAGCATTTT. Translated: CASSSGAGLSQPQHF. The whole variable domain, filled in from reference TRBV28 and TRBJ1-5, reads DVKVTQSSRYLVKRTGEKVFLECVQDMDHENMFWYRQDPGLGLRLIYFSYDVKMKEKGDIPEGYSVSREKKERFSLILESASTNQTSMYLCASSSGAGLSQPQHFGDGTRLSIL.

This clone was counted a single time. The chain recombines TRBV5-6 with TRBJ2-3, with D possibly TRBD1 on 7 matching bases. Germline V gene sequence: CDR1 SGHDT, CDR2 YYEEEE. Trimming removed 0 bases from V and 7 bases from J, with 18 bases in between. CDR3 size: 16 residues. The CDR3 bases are TGTGCCAGCAGCTTGGAGCTTGGAGGGGGCGTATATACGCAGTATTTT. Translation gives CASSLELGGGVYTQYF.